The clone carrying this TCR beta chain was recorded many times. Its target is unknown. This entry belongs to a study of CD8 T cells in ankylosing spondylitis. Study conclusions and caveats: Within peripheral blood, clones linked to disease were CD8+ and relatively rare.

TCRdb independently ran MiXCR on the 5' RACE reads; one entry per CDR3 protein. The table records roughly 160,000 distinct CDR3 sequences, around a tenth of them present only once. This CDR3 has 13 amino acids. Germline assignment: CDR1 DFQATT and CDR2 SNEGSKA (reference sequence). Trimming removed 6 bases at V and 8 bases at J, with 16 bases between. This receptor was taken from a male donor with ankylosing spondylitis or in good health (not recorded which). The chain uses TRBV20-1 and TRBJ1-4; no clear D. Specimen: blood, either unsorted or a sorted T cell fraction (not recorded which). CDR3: CSAPSNASEKLFF. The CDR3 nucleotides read TGCAGTGCACCCAGCAATGCAAGCGAAAAACTGTTTTTT.